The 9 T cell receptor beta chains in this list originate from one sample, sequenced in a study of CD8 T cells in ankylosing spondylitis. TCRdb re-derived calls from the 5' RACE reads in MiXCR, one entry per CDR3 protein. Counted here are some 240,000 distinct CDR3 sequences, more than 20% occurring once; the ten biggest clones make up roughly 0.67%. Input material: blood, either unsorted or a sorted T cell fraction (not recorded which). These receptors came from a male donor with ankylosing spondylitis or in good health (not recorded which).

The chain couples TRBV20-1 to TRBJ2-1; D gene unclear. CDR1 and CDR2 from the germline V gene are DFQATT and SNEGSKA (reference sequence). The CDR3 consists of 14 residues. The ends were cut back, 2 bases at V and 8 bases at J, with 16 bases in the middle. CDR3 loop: CSARKDPMKDEQFF. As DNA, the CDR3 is TGCAGTGCTAGAAAGGACCCCATGAAGGATGAGCAGTTCTTC.

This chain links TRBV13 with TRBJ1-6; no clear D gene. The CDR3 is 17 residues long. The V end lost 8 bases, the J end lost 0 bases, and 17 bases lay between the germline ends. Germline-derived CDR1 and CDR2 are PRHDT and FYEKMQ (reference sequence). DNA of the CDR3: TGTGCCAGCCGCCTATCATTACCTAGCTCCTATAATTCACCCCTCCACTTT. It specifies CASRLSLPSSYNSPLHF.

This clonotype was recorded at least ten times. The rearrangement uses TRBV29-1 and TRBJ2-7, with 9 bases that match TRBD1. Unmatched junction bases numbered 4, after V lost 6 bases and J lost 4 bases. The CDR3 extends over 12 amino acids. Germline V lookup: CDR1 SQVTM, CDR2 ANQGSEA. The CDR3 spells CSVVGQGYEQYF. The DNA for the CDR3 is TGCAGCGTGGTTGGACAGGGGTACGAGCAGTACTTC.

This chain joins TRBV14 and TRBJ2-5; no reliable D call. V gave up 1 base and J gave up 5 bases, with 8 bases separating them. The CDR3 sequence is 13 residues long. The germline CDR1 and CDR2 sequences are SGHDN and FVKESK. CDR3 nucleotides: TGTGCCAGCAGCCAAGTACCCGAGGAGACCCAGTACTTC. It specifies CASSQVPEETQYF.

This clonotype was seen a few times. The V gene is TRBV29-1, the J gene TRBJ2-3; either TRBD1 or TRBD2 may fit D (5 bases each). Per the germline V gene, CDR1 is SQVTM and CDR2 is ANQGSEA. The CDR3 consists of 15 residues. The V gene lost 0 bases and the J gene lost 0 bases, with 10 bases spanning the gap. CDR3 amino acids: CSVEDPGRSTDTQYF. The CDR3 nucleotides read TGCAGCGTTGAAGATCCGGGACGGAGCACAGATACGCAGTATTTT.

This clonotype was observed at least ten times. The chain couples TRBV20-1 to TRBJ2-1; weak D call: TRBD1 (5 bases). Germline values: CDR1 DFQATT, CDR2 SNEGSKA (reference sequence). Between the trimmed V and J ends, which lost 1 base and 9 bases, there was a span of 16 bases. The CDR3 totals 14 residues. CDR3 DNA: TGCAGTGCTAGAGTAGGGGAATCGGTAGGTGAGCAGTTCTTC. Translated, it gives CSARVGESVGEQFF.

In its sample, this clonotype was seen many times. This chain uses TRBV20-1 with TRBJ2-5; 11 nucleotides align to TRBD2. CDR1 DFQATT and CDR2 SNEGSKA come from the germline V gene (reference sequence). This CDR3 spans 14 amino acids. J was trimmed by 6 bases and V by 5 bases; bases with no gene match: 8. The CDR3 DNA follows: TGCAGTGCTCGTAGCGGGGGGGCTCAACAGACCCAGTACTTC. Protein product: CSARSGGAQQTQYF.

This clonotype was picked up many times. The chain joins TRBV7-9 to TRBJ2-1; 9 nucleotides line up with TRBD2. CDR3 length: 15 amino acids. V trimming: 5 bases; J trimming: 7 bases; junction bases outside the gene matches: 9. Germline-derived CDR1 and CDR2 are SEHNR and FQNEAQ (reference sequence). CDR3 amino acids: CASSPAGGLLNEQFF. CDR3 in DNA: TGTGCCAGCAGCCCAGCGGGGGGCTTACTAAATGAGCAGTTCTTC.

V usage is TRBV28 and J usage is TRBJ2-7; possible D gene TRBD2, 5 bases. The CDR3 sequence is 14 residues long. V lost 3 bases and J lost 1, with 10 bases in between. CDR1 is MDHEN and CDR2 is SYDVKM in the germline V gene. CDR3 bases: TGTGCCAGCAGTTTGCGGGTCCCGTCCTACGAGCAGTACTTC. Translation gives CASSLRVPSYEQYF.